This is a list of T cell receptor beta chains from one sample in a study of beta chain features in type 1 diabetes. Here immunoSEQ multiplex PCR was the method, and the copy in TCRdb shows in-frame clones only, minus some. The table has some 900,000 clones, about a sixth seen once. Material: naive CD4+ T cells from blood. The receptor source for this set is a woman between 18 and 29 years old in good health. Both conserved end residues are part of each CDR3. D genes are given only for firm matches. Clone size is given for some rows only: seen once, a few or many times, or a class if the clone is expanded.

>TRBV7-9|TRBJ2-1|16|-|-
TGTGCCAGCAGCTTGATGGTGGGGGCTGTCTTCCATGAGCAGTTCTTC
CASSLMVGAVFHEQFF
>TRBV6-6|TRBJ2-5|13|-|-
TGTGCCAGCAAGATCAAAAACCAAGAGACCCAGTACTTC
CASKIKNQETQYF
>TRBV15|TRBJ2-3|14|-|few
TGTGCCACCAGCAGAGACGCAATCACAGATACGCAGTATTTT
CATSRDAITDTQYF
>TRBV5-6|TRBJ2-7|16|TRBD1|few
TGTGCCAGCAGCTTTAGTCCCGGGACAGGGACCTACGAGCAGTACTTC
CASSFSPGTGTYEQYF
>TRBV10-3|TRBJ1-1|15|TRBD1|few
TGTGCCATCAGTGGATACAGGGGGCGCGTCACTGAAGCTTTCTTT
CAISGYRGRVTEAFF
>TRBV27|TRBJ2-6|13|-|few
TGTGCCAGCAGTTTATTCGGGGCCAACGTCCTGACTTTC
CASSLFGANVLTF
>TRBV28|TRBJ2-7|16|-|few
TGTGCCAGCAGTACTACGGGACCGCTACTCTCCTACGAGCAGTACTTC
CASSTTGPLLSYEQYF
>TRBV7-2|TRBJ2-7|13|-|few
TGTGCCAGCAGCTTATGGTCAGGGTACGAGCAGTACTTC
CASSLWSGYEQYF
>TRBV19|TRBJ1-5|14|-|-
TGTGCCAGTAGTATTGCCTCGGGCAATCAGCCCCAGCATTTT
CASSIASGNQPQHF
>TRBV7-9|TRBJ2-7|18|TRBD2|-
TGTGCCAGCAGCCCGGAGCGCAGGGCTCCTAGCGGGAGCTACGAGCAGTACTTC
CASSPERRAPSGSYEQYF
>TRBV5-1|TRBJ2-3|18|TRBD2|few
TGCGCCAGCAGCTTGCCTGGACTAGCGGGAGCCTCCACAGATACGCAGTATTTT
CASSLPGLAGASTDTQYF
>TRBV2|TRBJ2-3|12|-|-
TGTGCCAGCAGTGAATTAACGAATACGCAGTATTTT
CASSELTNTQYF
>TRBV2|TRBJ1-2|12|-|-
TGTGCCAGCAGTGAGACAGCCCCCAACTACACCTTC
CASSETAPNYTF
>TRBV19|TRBJ1-1|11|TRBD1|few
TGTGCCACGACAGGGCTCACTGAAGCTTTCTTT
CATTGLTEAFF
>TRBV28|TRBJ1-4|11|-|-
TGTGCCAGCACCCGGAATGAAAAACTGTTTTTT
CASTRNEKLFF
>TRBV20-1|TRBJ2-1|11|-|-
TGCAGTGCTAGCCGCCACAATGAGCAGTTCTTC
CSASRHNEQFF
>TRBV4-2|TRBJ1-5|14|-|few
TGTGCCAGCAGCCAAGAAGGTAGCAATCAGCCCCAGCATTTT
CASSQEGSNQPQHF